These 9 T cell receptor beta chains came from one sample sequenced in a study of cytomegalovirus exposure and HLA in healthy donors. Produced via immunoSEQ multiplex PCR; TCRdb's table is partial and in-frame only. This table has roughly 68,000 clones, roughly 95% appearing once. Sequencing was performed on PBMCs. The origin of the receptors is a woman younger than 35 in good health and CMV-seropositive.

This chain connects TRBV5-3 to TRBJ2-5; possibly TRBD1 for D (6 bases). TRBV5-3 is marked as an open reading frame, function uncertain. Trimming removed 9 bases at V and 5 bases at J, with 14 bases between. The CDR3 has 12 amino acids. The CDR3 sequence is CAILGQKETQYF. CDR3 DNA sequence: TGTGCCATCTTGGGACAAAAGGAGACCCAGTACTTC.

The chain uses TRBV11-3 and TRBJ2-7, with TRBD2 as a possible D gene (5 bases). Germline V CDR1 and CDR2: SGHNT, YENEEA. Trimming removed 4 bases from V and 3 bases from J, with 13 bases in between. The CDR3 totals 14 residues. DNA for the CDR3: TGTGCCAGCAGCTCTAGCCGGAGCCACTACGAGCAGTACTTC. This encodes CASSSSRSHYEQYF. The complete variable domain, with remaining parts taken from reference TRBV11-3 and TRBJ2-7, reads EAGVVQSPRYKIIEKKQPVAFWCNPISGHNTLYWYLQNLGQGPELLIRYENEEAVDDSQLPKDRFSAERLKGVDSTLKIQPAELGDSAVYLCASSSSRSHYEQYFGPGTRLTVT.

J is TRBJ2-1 and V is TRBV2; TRBD2 is a possible D gene (6 bases). The CDR3 loop spans 14 amino acids. Germline CDR1 and CDR2: SNHLY and FYNNEI. V was trimmed by 4 bases and J by 8 bases, leaving 15 bases between them. The CDR3 region is CASSGDWVGDEQFF. The CDR3 DNA is TGTGCCAGCAGTGGGGACTGGGTGGGGGATGAGCAGTTCTTC.

The genes are TRBV5-1 and TRBJ2-7, with TRBD2 matching 7 bases. Per the germline V gene, CDR1 is SGHRS and CDR2 is YFSETQ. The CDR3 consists of 15 residues. V gave up 4 bases and J gave up 5 bases; unmatched junction bases: 12. CDR3 nucleotide sequence: TGCGCCAGCAGCGATGGCGTGATCCGGGGGGACGAGCAGTACTTC. It yields the protein CASSDGVIRGDEQYF.

This chain connects TRBV19 to TRBJ2-3; TRBD2 matches 8 bases. The V gene end was trimmed by 6 bases and the J gene end by 6 bases; junction bases not matched to a gene: 11. Germline-derived CDR1 and CDR2 are LNHDA and SQIVND (reference sequence). The CDR3 is 15 amino acids. The CDR3 region has the DNA TGTGCCAGTAGCCCTGCCGGGACTAGAACGGATACGCAGTATTTT. Translation gives CASSPAGTRTDTQYF.

The chain recombines TRBV18 with TRBJ2-7; 7 bases agree with TRBD1. The CDR3 consists of 12 residues. Trimming took 9 bases from V and 3 from J; bases not matched to a gene: 5. Germline V CDR1 and CDR2: KGHSH, LQKENI. DNA of the CDR3: TGTGCCAGTTACGACAGGGTCTACGAGCAGTACTTC. This gives the protein CASYDRVYEQYF.

The chain combines TRBV27 with TRBJ2-7, with D tentatively TRBD2 (5 bases). CDR1 is MNHEY and CDR2 is SMNVEV in the germline V gene (reference sequence). The CDR3 runs to 13 residues. V was trimmed by 2 bases and J by 1 base, leaving 6 bases between them. The CDR3 region is CASSLRRSYEQYF. CDR3 coding DNA: TGTGCCAGCAGTTTAAGGAGGTCCTACGAGCAGTACTTC.

The gene calls are TRBV14 and TRBJ2-7, with D possibly being TRBD1 (5 bases). Trimming pared 3 bases from V and 6 bases from J, leaving 12 bases between. This CDR3 comprises 13 residues. CDR1 SGHDN and CDR2 FVKESK come from the germline V gene. CDR3 loop: CASSHSQGTEQYF. The DNA for the CDR3 is TGTGCCAGCAGCCATTCCCAGGGAACCGAGCAGTACTTC.

The rearrangement uses TRBV6-6 and TRBJ2-7, with TRBD1 identical over 9 bases. The V segment lost 4 bases and the J segment 4 bases; nucleotides outside the gene matches: 5. From germline, CDR1 is MNHNY and CDR2 SVGAGI (reference sequence). The length of the CDR3 is 14 residues. CDR3 in amino acids: CASSLGQGRYEQYF. In nucleotides, the CDR3 is TGTGCCAGCAGTTTGGGACAGGGTAGATACGAGCAGTACTTC.